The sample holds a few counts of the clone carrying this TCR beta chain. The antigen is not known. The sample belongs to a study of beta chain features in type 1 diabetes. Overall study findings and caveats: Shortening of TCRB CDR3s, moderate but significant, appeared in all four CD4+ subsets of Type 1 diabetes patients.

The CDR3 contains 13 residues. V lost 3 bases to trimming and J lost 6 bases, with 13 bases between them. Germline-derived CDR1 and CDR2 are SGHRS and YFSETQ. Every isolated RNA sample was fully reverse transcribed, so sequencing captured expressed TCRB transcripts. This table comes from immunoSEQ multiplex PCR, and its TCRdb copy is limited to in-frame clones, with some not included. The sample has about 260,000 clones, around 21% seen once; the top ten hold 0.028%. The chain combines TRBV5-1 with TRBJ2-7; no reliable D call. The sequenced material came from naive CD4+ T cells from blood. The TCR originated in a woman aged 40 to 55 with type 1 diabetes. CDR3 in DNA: TGCGCCAGCAGCTCCCCAGGCGTTGCCGAGCAGTACTTC. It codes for CASSSPGVAEQYF.